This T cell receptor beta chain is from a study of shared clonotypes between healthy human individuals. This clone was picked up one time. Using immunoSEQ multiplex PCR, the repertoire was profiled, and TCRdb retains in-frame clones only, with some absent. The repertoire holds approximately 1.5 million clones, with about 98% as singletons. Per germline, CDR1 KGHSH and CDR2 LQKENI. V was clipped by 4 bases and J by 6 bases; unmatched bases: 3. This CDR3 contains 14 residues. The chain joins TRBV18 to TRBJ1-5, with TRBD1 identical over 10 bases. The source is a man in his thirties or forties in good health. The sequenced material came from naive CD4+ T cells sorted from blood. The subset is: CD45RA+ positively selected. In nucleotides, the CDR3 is TGTGCCAGCTCACTGGACAGGGGGATTCAGCCCCAGCATTTT. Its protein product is CASSLDRGIQPQHF.